This is a list of T cell receptor beta chains from one sample in a study of blood T cell repertoires in COVID-19. Clones were sequenced by immunoSEQ multiplex PCR, and TCRdb holds only the in-frame ones, with some missing. The sample holds about 80,000 clones, more than 70% seen once. Input material: peripheral blood. Source of these receptors: a man aged 70 or older with active or convalescent COVID-19. Each CDR3 is given with its conserved first and last residue. A D gene is named only where the DNA matches it firmly. Clone size appears in some rows only: once, few, many, or a class for an expanded clone.

clone_size: .; v_call: TRBV5-1; j_call: TRBJ1-4; d_call: .; cdr3_length: 14; cdr3_nt: TGCGCCAGCAGCCCGGGTGGAGATAATGAAAAACTGTTTTTT; cdr3_aa: CASSPGGDNEKLFF
clone_size: .; v_call: TRBV28; j_call: TRBJ1-5; d_call: .; cdr3_length: 13; cdr3_nt: TGTGCCAGCAGCCCAGGAGGGGATCAGCCCCAGCATTTT; cdr3_aa: CASSPGGDQPQHF
clone_size: .; v_call: TRBV5-6; j_call: TRBJ1-1; d_call: TRBD1; cdr3_length: 12; cdr3_nt: TGTGCCAGCAGGAGACAGGGAATTGGGGTGTGGTTT; cdr3_aa: CASRRQGIGVWF
clone_size: .; v_call: TRBV4-1; j_call: TRBJ2-5; d_call: .; cdr3_length: 13; cdr3_nt: TGCGCCAGCAGCCAGTGGCGCGGCGAGACCCAGTACTTC; cdr3_aa: CASSQWRGETQYF
clone_size: .; v_call: TRBV28; j_call: TRBJ1-2; d_call: .; cdr3_length: 11; cdr3_nt: TGTGCCAGCAGTGACCCGGGGGGCTACACCTTC; cdr3_aa: CASSDPGGYTF
clone_size: medium-sized; v_call: TRBV11-1; j_call: TRBJ2-1; d_call: TRBD1; cdr3_length: 13; cdr3_nt: TGTGCCAGCAGCTTAGTTGACAGGGAAGTGCAGTTCTTC; cdr3_aa: CASSLVDREVQFF
clone_size: once; v_call: TRBV7-9; j_call: TRBJ1-4; d_call: .; cdr3_length: 15; cdr3_nt: TGTGCCAGCAGCTTTACGGACTCAACTAATGAAAAACTGTTTTTT; cdr3_aa: CASSFTDSTNEKLFF
clone_size: .; v_call: TRBV6-1; j_call: TRBJ1-6; d_call: TRBD1; cdr3_length: 12; cdr3_nt: TGTGCCAGCGAGGGGGCGGGTACACCCCTCCACTTT; cdr3_aa: CASEGAGTPLHF
clone_size: .; v_call: TRBV2; j_call: TRBJ1-3; d_call: .; cdr3_length: 14; cdr3_nt: TGTGCCAGCAGCGTGGACAGTCCGGGAAACACCATATATTTT; cdr3_aa: CASSVDSPGNTIYF
clone_size: once; v_call: TRBV2; j_call: TRBJ1-1; d_call: .; cdr3_length: 13; cdr3_nt: TGTGCCAGCAGAGGGTTTTTAGACAGTGAAGCTTTCTTT; cdr3_aa: CASRGFLDSEAFF